These T cell receptor beta chains were read from a single sample in a study of T-cell memory formation after mild COVID-19. TCRdb reanalysed the 5' RACE reads using MiXCR and keeps one entry per CDR3 protein. The table lists 390,000 or so distinct CDR3 sequences, about 17% of them singletons. The source material was PBMCs or a T cell subset sorted from them (not recorded which). The source is a man younger than 30 who had mild COVID-19 (a few samples of this study predate the infection). Cell type and time point are not known. CDR3s include the opening cysteine and the closing phenylalanine or tryptophan. D genes are given only for firm matches. Only part of the rows carry a size: once, few, many, or a class if the clone is expanded.

CASSPHGRPRAFF | TGTGCCAGCAGCCCCCATGGACGGCCACGAGCTTTCTTT | . | few | TRBJ1-1 | TRBV7-9
CASSPMRRGATDTQYF | TGTGCCAGCTCACCAATGCGGCGGGGGGCGACAGATACGCAGTATTTT | TRBD2 | . | TRBJ2-3 | TRBV18
CSVSTQGWSTGELFF | TGCAGCGTCTCCACCCAGGGGTGGAGCACCGGGGAGCTGTTTTTT | . | . | TRBJ2-2 | TRBV29-1
CASSFDSYGYTF | TGCGCCAGCAGTTTTGACAGCTATGGCTACACCTTC | . | few | TRBJ1-2 | TRBV10-1
CAISDSYYSGHYEQYF | TGTGCCATCAGTGACAGCTATTACAGCGGGCACTACGAGCAGTACTTC | . | . | TRBJ2-7 | TRBV10-3
CSVARALSEKLFF | TGCAGCGTTGCTCGGGCATTAAGTGAAAAACTGTTTTTT | . | few | TRBJ1-4 | TRBV29-1
CASSLVMTASSNTGELFF | TGTGCCAGCAGCTTAGTTATGACCGCATCTTCGAACACCGGGGAGCTGTTTTTT | . | many | TRBJ2-2 | TRBV7-6
CASSLDRDEQFF | TGTGCCAGCAGTCTCGACAGGGATGAGCAGTTCTTC | TRBD1 | many | TRBJ2-1 | TRBV4-2
CASSPSPGAQNEQFF | TGTGCCAGCAGCCCAAGCCCCGGCGCGCAAAATGAGCAGTTCTTC | . | . | TRBJ2-1 | TRBV7-3
CASSVTAARVTDTQYF | TGTGCCAGCAGCGTAACGGCGGCGAGGGTCACAGATACGCAGTATTTT | . | few | TRBJ2-3 | TRBV9
CASSPHRTAYEQYF | TGTGCCAGCAGTCCCCACCGGACAGCATACGAGCAGTACTTC | . | . | TRBJ2-7 | TRBV7-9
CASSQGTGVGQPQHF | TGTGCCAGCAGCCAAGGGACGGGTGTGGGTCAGCCCCAGCATTTT | . | . | TRBJ1-5 | TRBV3-1
CSVASRGRGEQFF | TGCAGCGTTGCTTCTAGGGGGCGGGGCGAGCAGTTCTTC | . | few | TRBJ2-1 | TRBV29-1
CSVESLTLRGGYTF | TGCAGCGTTGAATCCCTGACTCTAAGGGGTGGCTACACCTTC | . | few | TRBJ1-2 | TRBV29-1